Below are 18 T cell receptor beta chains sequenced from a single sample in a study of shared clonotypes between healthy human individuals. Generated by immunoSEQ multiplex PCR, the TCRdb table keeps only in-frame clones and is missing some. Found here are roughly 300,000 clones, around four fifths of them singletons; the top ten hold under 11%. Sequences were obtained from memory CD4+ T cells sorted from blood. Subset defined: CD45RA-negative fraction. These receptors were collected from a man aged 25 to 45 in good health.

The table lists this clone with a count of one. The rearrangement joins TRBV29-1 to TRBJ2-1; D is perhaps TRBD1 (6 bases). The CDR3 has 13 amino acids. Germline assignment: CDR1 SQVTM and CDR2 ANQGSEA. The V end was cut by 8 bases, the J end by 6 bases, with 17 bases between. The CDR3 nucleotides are TGCAGCCTCTCGGGACACACAGGCAATGAGCAGTTCTTC. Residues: CSLSGHTGNEQFF.

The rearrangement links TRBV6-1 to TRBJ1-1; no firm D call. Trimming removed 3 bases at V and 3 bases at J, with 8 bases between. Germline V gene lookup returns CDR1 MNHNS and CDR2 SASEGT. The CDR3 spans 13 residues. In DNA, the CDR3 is TGTGCCAGCAGTGAGTTTTGGGACACTGAAGCTTTCTTT. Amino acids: CASSEFWDTEAFF.

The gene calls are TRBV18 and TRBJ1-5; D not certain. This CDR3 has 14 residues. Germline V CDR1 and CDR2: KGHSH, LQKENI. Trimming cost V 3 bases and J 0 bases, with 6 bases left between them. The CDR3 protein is CASSPQHSNQPQHF. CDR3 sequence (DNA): TGTGCCAGCTCACCCCAGCATAGCAATCAGCCCCAGCATTTT.

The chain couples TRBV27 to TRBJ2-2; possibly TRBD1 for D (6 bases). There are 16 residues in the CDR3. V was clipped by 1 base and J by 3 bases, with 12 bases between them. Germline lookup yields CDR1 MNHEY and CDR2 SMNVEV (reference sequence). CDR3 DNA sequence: TGTGCCAGCAGTTTATACAGGGTCCGAGACACCGGGGAGCTGTTTTTT. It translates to CASSLYRVRDTGELFF.

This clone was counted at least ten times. CDR3 nucleotides: TGCGCCAGCAGCTTCGGTAGCGGGGGATTTTCCTACGAGCAGTACTTC. This sequence encodes CASSFGSGGFSYEQYF. The J gene is TRBJ2-7, the V gene TRBV5-1; 9 bases are shared with TRBD2. Germline CDR1 and CDR2: SGHRS and YFSETQ. This CDR3 contains 16 residues. V was clipped by 2 bases and J by 1 base; unmatched bases: 7.

In nucleotides, the CDR3 is TGCGCCAGCAGCTTGGAAGGGTCCTCACAGCCCCAGCATTTT. Translated: CASSLEGSSQPQHF. This chain links TRBV5-1 with TRBJ1-5; D call uncertain. Germline assignment: CDR1 SGHRS and CDR2 YFSETQ. This CDR3 is built from 14 residues. Trimming stripped 0 bases from V and 7 bases from J, with 11 bases between.

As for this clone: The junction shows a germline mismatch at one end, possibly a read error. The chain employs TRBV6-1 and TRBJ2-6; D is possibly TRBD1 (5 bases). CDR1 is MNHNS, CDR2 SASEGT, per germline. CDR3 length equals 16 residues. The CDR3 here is CASTEQVRSGANVLTF. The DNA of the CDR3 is TGTGCCAGCACTGAACAGGTCCGCTCTGGGGCCAACGTCCTGACTTTC.

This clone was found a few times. The CDR3 DNA reads TGTGCCACCAAAGCGGGGGCCCAAGAGACCCAGTACTTC. Protein product: CATKAGAQETQYF. The chain couples TRBV2 to TRBJ2-5, with 8 bases identical to TRBD2. CDR1 is SNHLY, CDR2 FYNNEI, per germline. This CDR3 contains 13 residues. V shed 10 bases and J 1 base; nucleotides not matched to a gene: 5.

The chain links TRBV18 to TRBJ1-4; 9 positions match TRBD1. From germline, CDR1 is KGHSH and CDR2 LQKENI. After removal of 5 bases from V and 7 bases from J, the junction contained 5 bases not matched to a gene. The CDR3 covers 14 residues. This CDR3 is CASSSGTGPEKLFF. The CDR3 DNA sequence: TGTGCCAGCTCATCCGGGACAGGGCCTGAAAAACTGTTTTTT.

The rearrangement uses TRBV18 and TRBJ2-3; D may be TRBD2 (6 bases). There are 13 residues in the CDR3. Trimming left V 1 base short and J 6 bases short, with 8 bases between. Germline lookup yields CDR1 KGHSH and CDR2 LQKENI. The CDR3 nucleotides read TGTGCCAGCTCACCACGGGACTTTGATACGCAGTATTTT. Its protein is CASSPRDFDTQYF.

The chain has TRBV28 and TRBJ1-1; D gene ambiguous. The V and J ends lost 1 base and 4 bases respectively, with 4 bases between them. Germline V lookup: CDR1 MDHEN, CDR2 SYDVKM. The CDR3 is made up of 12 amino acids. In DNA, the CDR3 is TGTGCCAGCAGTTTATATGCCACTGAAGCTTTCTTT. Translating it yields CASSLYATEAFF.

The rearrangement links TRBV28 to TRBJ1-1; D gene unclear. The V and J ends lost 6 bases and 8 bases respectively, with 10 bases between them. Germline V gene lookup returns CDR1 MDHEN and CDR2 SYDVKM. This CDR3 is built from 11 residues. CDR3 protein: CASRGKPEAFF. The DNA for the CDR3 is TGTGCCAGCAGGGGTAAGCCCGAAGCTTTCTTT.

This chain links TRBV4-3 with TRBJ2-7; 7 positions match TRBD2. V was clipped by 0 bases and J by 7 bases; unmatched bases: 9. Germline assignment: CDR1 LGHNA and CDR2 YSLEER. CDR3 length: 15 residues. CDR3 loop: CASSQDFGGDGEQYF. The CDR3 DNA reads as TGCGCCAGCAGCCAAGACTTTGGGGGGGATGGGGAGCAGTACTTC.

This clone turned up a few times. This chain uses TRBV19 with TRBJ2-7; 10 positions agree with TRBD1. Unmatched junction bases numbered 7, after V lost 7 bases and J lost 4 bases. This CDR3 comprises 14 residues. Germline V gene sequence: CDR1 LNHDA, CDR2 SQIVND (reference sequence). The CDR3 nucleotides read TGTGCCAGTAATGTCGGGACAGGGGCATACGAGCAGTACTTC. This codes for CASNVGTGAYEQYF.

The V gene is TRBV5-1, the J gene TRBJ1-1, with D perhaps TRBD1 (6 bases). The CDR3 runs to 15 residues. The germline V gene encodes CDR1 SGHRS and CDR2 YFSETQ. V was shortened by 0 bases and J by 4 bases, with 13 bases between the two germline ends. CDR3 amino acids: CASSLGGGQGTEAFF. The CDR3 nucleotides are TGCGCCAGCAGCTTGGGCGGGGGGCAGGGCACTGAAGCTTTCTTT.

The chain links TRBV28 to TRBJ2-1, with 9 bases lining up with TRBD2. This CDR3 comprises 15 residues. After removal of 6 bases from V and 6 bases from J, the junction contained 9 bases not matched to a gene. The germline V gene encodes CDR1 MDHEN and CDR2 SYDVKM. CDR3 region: CASSPLAGTSNEQFF. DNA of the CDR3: TGTGCCAGCAGCCCGCTAGCGGGGACTTCCAATGAGCAGTTCTTC.

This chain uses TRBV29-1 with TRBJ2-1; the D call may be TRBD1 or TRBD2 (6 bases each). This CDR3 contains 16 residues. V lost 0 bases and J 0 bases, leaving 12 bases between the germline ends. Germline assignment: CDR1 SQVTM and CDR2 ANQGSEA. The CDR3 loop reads CSVEDGGGNSYNEQFF. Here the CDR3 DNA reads TGCAGCGTTGAAGATGGGGGCGGGAACTCCTACAATGAGCAGTTCTTC.

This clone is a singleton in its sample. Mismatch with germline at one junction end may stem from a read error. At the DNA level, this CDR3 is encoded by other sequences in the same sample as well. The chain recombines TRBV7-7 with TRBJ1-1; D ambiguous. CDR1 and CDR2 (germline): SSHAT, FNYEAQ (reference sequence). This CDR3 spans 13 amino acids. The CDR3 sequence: CASSTSLGTEAFF. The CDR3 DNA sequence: TGTGCTAGCAGCACCTCCCTCGGCACTGAAGCTTTCTTT.